The rows below give T cell receptor beta chains drawn from one sample of a study of T cells after yellow fever vaccination. One entry per CDR3 protein results from TCRdb running MiXCR on the 5' RACE reads. The sample gives 200,000 to 300,000 distinct CDR3 sequences, 3.6% of which show up once; about 19% is in the top ten. Sequenced here: PBMCs, sampled 15 days after the yellow fever booster vaccination. The receptor set was obtained from a man aged 18 to 35 who received the YFV17D yellow fever vaccine. Each CDR3 is given with its conserved first and last residue.

v_gene: TRBV12-3/TRBV12-4; j_gene: TRBJ2-1; CDR3aa: CASSSSSISYNEQFF
v_gene: TRBV3-1; j_gene: TRBJ1-1; CDR3aa: CASSRRGGEEAFF
v_gene: TRBV7-6; j_gene: TRBJ2-5; CDR3aa: CASSFPDTQETQYF
v_gene: TRBV5-1; j_gene: TRBJ2-3; CDR3aa: CASSDYGGRGDTQYF
v_gene: TRBV7-9; j_gene: TRBJ2-3; CDR3aa: CATRQGTSTDTQYF
v_gene: TRBV7-2; j_gene: TRBJ1-1; CDR3aa: CASSLRGGLDTEAFF
v_gene: TRBV5-1; j_gene: TRBJ2-3; CDR3aa: CASSPGGSAGDTQYF
v_gene: TRBV6-5; j_gene: TRBJ1-3; CDR3aa: CASSYGNTIYF
v_gene: TRBV5-1; j_gene: TRBJ1-1; CDR3aa: CASSLRTGGLMNTEAFF
v_gene: TRBV4-3; j_gene: TRBJ2-1; CDR3aa: CASSPSVGGPGEQFF
v_gene: TRBV19; j_gene: TRBJ1-5; CDR3aa: CASLGQRMGNQPQHF
v_gene: TRBV27; j_gene: TRBJ2-1; CDR3aa: CASSLSTGSSYNEQFF
v_gene: TRBV6-4; j_gene: TRBJ2-3; CDR3aa: CASSLTAGSTDTQYF
v_gene: TRBV6-2/TRBV6-3; j_gene: TRBJ2-5; CDR3aa: CASSPSTGGTQYF
v_gene: TRBV7-2; j_gene: TRBJ1-3; CDR3aa: CASSPNLGISSGNTIYF